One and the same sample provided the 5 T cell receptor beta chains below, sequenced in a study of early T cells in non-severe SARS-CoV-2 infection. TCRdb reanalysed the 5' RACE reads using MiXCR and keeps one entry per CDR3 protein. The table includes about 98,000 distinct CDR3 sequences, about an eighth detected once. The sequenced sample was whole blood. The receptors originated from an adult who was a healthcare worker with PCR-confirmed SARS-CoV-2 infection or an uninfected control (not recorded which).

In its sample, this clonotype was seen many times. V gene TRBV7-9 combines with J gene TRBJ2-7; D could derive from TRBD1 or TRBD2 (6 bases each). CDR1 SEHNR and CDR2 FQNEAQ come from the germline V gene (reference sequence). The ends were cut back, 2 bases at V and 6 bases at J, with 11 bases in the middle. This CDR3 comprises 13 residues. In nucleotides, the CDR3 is TGTGCCAGCAGCTTAACGGGGGCGTCCGAGCAGTACTTC. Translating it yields CASSLTGASEQYF.

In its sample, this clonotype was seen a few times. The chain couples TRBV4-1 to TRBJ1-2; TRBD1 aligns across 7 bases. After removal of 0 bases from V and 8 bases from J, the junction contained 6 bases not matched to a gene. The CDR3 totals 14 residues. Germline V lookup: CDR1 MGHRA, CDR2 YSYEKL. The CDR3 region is CASSQEAGGRGYTF. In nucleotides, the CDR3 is TGCGCCAGCAGCCAAGAAGCAGGGGGTCGCGGCTACACCTTC.

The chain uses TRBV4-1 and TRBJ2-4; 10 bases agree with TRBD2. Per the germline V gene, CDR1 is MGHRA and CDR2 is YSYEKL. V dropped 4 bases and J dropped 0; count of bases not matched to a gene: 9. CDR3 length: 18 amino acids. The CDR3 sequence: CASSPGLAAFIAKNIQYF. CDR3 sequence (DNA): TGCGCCAGCAGCCCTGGACTAGCGGCCTTTATAGCCAAAAACATTCAGTACTTC.

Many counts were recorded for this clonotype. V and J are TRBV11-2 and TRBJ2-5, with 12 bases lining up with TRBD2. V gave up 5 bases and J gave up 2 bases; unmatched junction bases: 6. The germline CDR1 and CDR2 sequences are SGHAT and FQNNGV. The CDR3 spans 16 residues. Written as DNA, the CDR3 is TGTGCCAGCAGCACCTGGACTAGCGGGAAACAAGAGACCCAGTACTTC. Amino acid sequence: CASSTWTSGKQETQYF.

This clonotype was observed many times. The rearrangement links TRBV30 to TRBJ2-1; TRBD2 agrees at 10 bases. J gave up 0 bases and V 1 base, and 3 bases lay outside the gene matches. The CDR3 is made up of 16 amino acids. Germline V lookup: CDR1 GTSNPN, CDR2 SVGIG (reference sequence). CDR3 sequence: CAWSGRLAGSYNEQFF. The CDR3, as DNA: TGTGCCTGGAGTGGCCGACTAGCGGGCTCCTACAATGAGCAGTTCTTC.